This T cell receptor (beta chain) was obtained from a study of blood T cell repertoires in COVID-19 (TCRdb year 2020). In the study overall: The collaborator samples originated in the United States, Italy and Spain and spanned the acute and convalescent phases of COVID-19. Where HLA class I and class II types were available, the types were taken from metadata supplied by the sample provider, not from assay-based typing. Nearly every sample came with metadata listing a de-identified subject ID, COVID-19 status, age in years and sex. The dataset comprised deeply sampled blood TCRbeta repertoires from subjects exposed to, actively infected with, or recovered from COVID-19. The repertoires were released in a freely available public database meant as a resource for research on the immune response to SARS-CoV-2. The samples were drawn from two sources: the first 160 participants of the ongoing ImmuneRACE study, and fewer than 1,500 subjects contributed by 6 global collaborators. The material from the prospective study consisted of cDNA or gDNA derived from T cells, B-cell-depleted T cells, or PBMCs. The paper as a whole reports these results and caveats: How much clinical and demographic metadata was included differed by source and by participant, and the metadata was provided uncurated.

On this clone: Its antigen remains unidentified. No per-base quality is available; no much larger clone lies one base away.

V is cut by 4 bases and J by 9 bases, and the space between the germline ends is 12 bases. As encoded in the germline V gene (reference sequence), CDR1 is SGHNT while CDR2 is YYREEE. The CDR3 measures 12 amino acids from cysteine to phenylalanine. The CDR3 DNA has 36 bases and is translated from base 1. One collaborating source in Seattle enrolled patients during active infection and followed them longitudinally through the course of disease. Each collaborating institution followed its own protocols to collect whole blood in K2EDTA tubes. For TCRbeta analysis, collaborator samples were shipped as frozen whole blood, as isolated PBMCs, or as DNA extracted from either sample type. The immunoSEQ Assay, a bias-controlled multiplex PCR, was used to amplify TCRbeta CDR3 regions from genomic DNA. As for the authors' bioinformatics: Nucleated cell counts per sample were estimated from amplification of reference gene primers within the assay. Sequence reads were collapsed and filtered to measure the absolute abundance of every unique TCRbeta CDR3 rearrangement. For each sample, productive Simpson clonality was calculated as the square root of Simpson's diversity index across productive rearrangements. TCRdb limited this immuneACCESS table to in-frame rearrangements with V and J called. A share of clones is missing; checked studies link under half to unresolved V genes, and the rest is unexplained. V and J calls and clone size are given by that table; D and trimming were obtained from the DNA. The sample includes about 180,000 clones, with about 87% observed a single time. Approximately 13% of the sample rests with the top ten.

The clonotype comes from a woman aged 70-85 years with COVID-19, enrolled during active disease. The sample taken for sequencing was peripheral blood. In this chain, TRBV5-4 is recombined with TRBJ2-3, with an unclear D gene assignment. The CDR3 region: CASSNEQTTQYF. The sequence in DNA is TGTGCCAGCAGCAACGAACAGACGACGCAGTATTTT.